One T cell receptor (beta chain) is described in this entry. These data are taken from a study of Ad26.COV2.S vaccination and SARS-CoV-2 variants. The table came from immunoSEQ multiplex PCR; TCRdb's copy has only in-frame clones and leaves some out. Among 300,000 to 400,000 clones listed, 85% to 90% were seen once. Treatment noted: 15 to 20 received Ad26.COV2.S at low or high dose, single or two shots; a few received placebo; per-sample allocation not given. The samples were gathered on day 63 after the first injection of vaccine or placebo. This sequence was found in a person between 18 and 59 years old who received the Ad26.COV2.S COVID-19 vaccine or a placebo. Sequenced material: peripheral blood, taken in a trial of Ad26.COV2.S vaccine versus placebo.

CDR3 nucleotide sequence: TGTGCCAGCAGCTTAGGCAGCGACGGAGCCGAGCAGTACTTC. It is translated as CASSLGSDGAEQYF. The J gene is TRBJ2-7, the V gene TRBV7-8; D ambiguous. Trimming took off 1 base at V and 6 bases at J, with 13 bases between the two ends. From germline, CDR1 is SGHVS and CDR2 FQNEAQ. The CDR3 consists of 14 residues.